This entry features one T cell receptor beta chain sequence. Its target antigen remains unknown. No base quality values were provided; no much bigger clone lies one nucleotide off. The immunoSEQ Assay, a bias-controlled multiplex PCR, was used to amplify TCRbeta CDR3 regions from genomic DNA. The authors processed their data as follows. The number of nucleated cells in each sample was estimated by amplification of reference gene primers within the assay. To quantify the absolute abundance of each unique TCRbeta CDR3 rearrangement, sequence reads were collapsed and filtered. For each sample, productive Simpson clonality was calculated as the square root of Simpson's diversity index over productive rearrangements. TCRdb holds this immuneACCESS table with in-frame rearrangements only. Some clones are missing; in checked studies, unresolved V genes explain under half, and the rest has no known cause. V, J and clone size are taken as reported in that table, and D and trimming were inferred from the DNA itself. This sample is represented by 30,000 to 40,000 clones; about 82% of them were singletons. The ten largest clones take up 4.8% of the sample.

The cysteine opens and the phenylalanine closes a CDR3 of 15 amino acids. The only DNA kept is the CDR3, 45 bases in frame from the first base. Per the germline V gene (reference sequence), LNHDA is the CDR1 and SQIVND is the CDR2. V drops 9 bases and J drops 3 bases, leaving 20 bases in between. This record comes from a study of blood T cell repertoires in COVID-19 (dated by TCRdb to about 2020). Describing the broader study: The collaborator samples originated in the United States, Italy and Spain and spanned the acute and convalescent phases of COVID-19. The prospective study material was composed of cDNA or gDNA derived from T cells, B-cell-depleted T cells, or PBMCs. Subjects who had been exposed to COVID-19, were actively infected with it, or had recovered from it provided the deeply sampled blood TCRbeta repertoires that made up the dataset. The repertoires were released in a freely available public database meant as a resource for research on the immune response to SARS-CoV-2. Samples came from the ongoing ImmuneRACE study (first 160 participants) plus 1,254 subjects from 6 global collaborators. Sample metadata almost always included a de-identified subject ID, COVID-19 status, age in years and sex. HLA class I and class II types, where available, came from metadata supplied by the sample provider rather than from assay-based typing. Beyond this particular receptor, the publication reports: The quantity of clinical and demographic metadata differed by source and by participant and was supplied without curation.

Collaborating institutions collected whole blood in K2EDTA tubes following their own protocols. For TCRbeta analysis, collaborator samples were shipped as frozen whole blood, as isolated PBMCs, or as DNA extracted from either sample type. The sequenced sample consisted of peripheral blood. The clonotype comes from a man aged 45-65 years with active COVID-19. This receptor chain uses TRBV19 and TRBJ1-2; the D gene is possibly TRBD1, with 6 bases matching. The sequenced DNA is TGTGCCAGCCGAAAGGGGGGGACGCAAGACTATGGCTACACCTTC. Its protein is CASRKGGTQDYGYTF.